The 24 T cell receptor beta chains in this list originate from one sample, sequenced in a study of cytomegalovirus exposure and HLA in healthy donors (dated by TCRdb to 2017 to 2019). The method was the immunoSEQ multiplex PCR assay. For the multiplex PCR, a mixture combining 60 forward primers for TCR Vbeta segments and 13 reverse primers for TCR Jbeta segments was used. In its TCRdb copy, this immuneACCESS table keeps in-frame sequences only and misses some clones. Where compared with another copy, unresolved V genes explain less than half of these, and the others have no known cause. The sample has 150,000 to 200,000 clones on record, 77% of them singletons. Roughly 3.6% of the sample comes from the top ten. Sequencing used PBMCs. The receptors shown here come from a woman aged 55-70 years in good health and CMV-seropositive.

Here the CDR3 reads CASSVGRLVPFGEQYF. The CDR3 DNA follows: TGTGCCAGCAGCGTAGGGCGTCTAGTCCCCTTCGGCGAGCAGTACTTC. The rearrangement uses TRBV9 and TRBJ2-7; D is uncertain. The CDR3 spans 16 residues. In germline, CDR1 is SGDLS, CDR2 YYNGEE. V was clipped by 0 bases and J by 6 bases, with 19 bases between them.

The rearrangement uses TRBV2 and TRBJ2-7; 8 nucleotides match TRBD1. The V gene's germline CDR1 is SNHLY and CDR2 FYNNEI. The CDR3 consists of 14 residues. Trimming removed 6 bases from V and 5 bases from J; junction bases left unmatched: 9. CDR3 bases: TGTGCCAGCAGCCCTGGGACAGGCCGAAACGAGCAGTACTTC. This encodes CASSPGTGRNEQYF.

The genes are TRBV19 and TRBJ1-3; a weak D match, TRBD1 (6 bases). Germline V lookup: CDR1 LNHDA, CDR2 SQIVND (reference sequence). This CDR3 is built from 13 residues. V gave up 11 bases and J gave up 2 bases, with 13 bases separating them. CDR3 amino acids: CAASGGPGNTIYF. In nucleotides, the CDR3 is TGTGCCGCATCGGGGGGGCCTGGAAACACCATATATTTT.

V is TRBV9 and J is TRBJ1-5; D unclear. Germline assignment: CDR1 SGDLS and CDR2 YYNGEE. V lost 5 bases and J 5 bases, leaving 14 bases between the germline ends. This CDR3 contains 14 residues. The CDR3 nucleotides are TGTGCCAGCAGTGCGACTTCTTCGTATCAGCCCCAGCATTTT. Translation gives CASSATSSYQPQHF.

This chain uses TRBV21-1 with TRBJ1-1; the D call of TRBD1 is as the table states it, not checked on the DNA. TRBV21-1 is recorded as a pseudogene. The CDR3 extends over 14 amino acids. This CDR3 reads CAGVRDRGGTEAFF. In DNA, the CDR3 is TGTGCCGGAGTTAGGGACAGGGGGGGCACTGAAGCTTTCTTT.

V gene TRBV5-6 combines with J gene TRBJ2-7, with a tentative D call TRBD1 (7 bases). Trimming left V 0 bases short and J 5 bases short, with 12 bases between. This CDR3 has 14 residues. CDR1 is SGHDT, CDR2 YYEEEE, per germline. CDR3 bases: TGTGCCAGCAGCTTGGAGGAGGGGGCCCACGAGCAGTACTTC. It is translated as CASSLEEGAHEQYF.

The chain combines TRBV6-5 with TRBJ2-3; D remains ambiguous. In germline, CDR1 is MNHEY, CDR2 SVGAGI. There are 15 residues in the CDR3. V was pared by 0 bases and J by 6 bases, with 13 bases between. Here the CDR3 reads CASSYSNSLGDTQYF. The DNA of the CDR3 is TGTGCCAGCAGTTACTCGAATTCCCTGGGCGATACGCAGTATTTT.

This clone came up a few times. This chain connects TRBV6-4 to TRBJ1-1, with a tentative D call TRBD1 (6 bases). V lost 6 bases and J lost 1, with 12 bases in between. This CDR3 is 14 amino acids long. CDR1 is MRHNA and CDR2 is SNTAGT in the germline V gene. The CDR3 region has the DNA TGTGCCAGCAGCGCCGGACAGAGGAACACTGAAGCTTTCTTT. Its translation is CASSAGQRNTEAFF.

This clone has ten or more counts. This chain uses TRBV6-5 with TRBJ1-1; perhaps TRBD1 as D (5 bases). Germline V gene sequence: CDR1 MNHEY, CDR2 SVGAGI. This CDR3 has 13 residues. Deletions cut 4 bases from V and 5 bases from J, with 11 bases between. In DNA form, the CDR3 reads TGTGCCAGCAGTTTATGGCGGGGGACTGAAGCTTTCTTT. Amino acid sequence: CASSLWRGTEAFF.

This sequence joins TRBV19 and TRBJ2-7; TRBD1 aligns across 8 bases. There are 14 residues in the CDR3. V shed 8 bases and J 3 bases; nucleotides not matched to a gene: 9. Germline CDR1 LNHDA, CDR2 SQIVND (reference sequence). CDR3 loop: CASRPGTGLYEQYF. As DNA, the CDR3 is TGTGCCAGTCGCCCCGGGACAGGTCTCTACGAGCAGTACTTC.

This clone appeared a few times. The CDR3 spells CASSYEASGVYEQYF. Written as DNA, the CDR3 is TGTGCCAGCAGTTACGAGGCTAGCGGGGTATACGAGCAGTACTTC. The chain is built from TRBV6-5 and TRBJ2-7; TRBD2 agrees at 9 bases. Germline lookup yields CDR1 MNHEY and CDR2 SVGAGI. The CDR3 spans 15 residues. V lost 2 bases and J lost 4; bases outside the gene matches: 6.

The chain is built from TRBV6-5 and TRBJ1-2; 8 nucleotides line up with TRBD1. The CDR3 loop spans 15 amino acids. CDR1 and CDR2 (germline): MNHEY, SVGAGI. The trim removed 6 bases at V and 7 bases at J, leaving 13 bases unmatched. The DNA of the CDR3 is TGTGCCAGCAGGGCGGACAGGGCGTATGCGGGTGGCTACACCTTC. This translates into CASRADRAYAGGYTF.

This clone was detected only once. The rearrangement uses TRBV4-3 and TRBJ1-2, with unresolved D. The CDR3 is made up of 13 amino acids. The germline CDR1 and CDR2 sequences are LGHNA and YSLEER. Trimming stripped 1 base from V and 1 base from J, with 4 bases between. In nucleotides, the CDR3 is TGCGCCAGCAGCCAAGCGGGTAACTATGGCTACACCTTC. Amino acids: CASSQAGNYGYTF.

In this sample, this clone turned up a few times. The CDR3 loop is CASSSQGQPQHF. The CDR3 DNA reads as TGTGCCAGCAGTTCCCAGGGACAGCCCCAGCATTTT. The chain employs TRBV27 and TRBJ1-5; D is possibly TRBD1 (5 bases). Trimming cost V 4 bases and J 7 bases, with 8 bases left between them. The CDR3 loop spans 12 amino acids. CDR1 is MNHEY and CDR2 is SMNVEV in the germline V gene (reference sequence).

The J gene is TRBJ2-7, the V gene TRBV11-2, with D hard to call. This CDR3 spans 14 amino acids. Germline V gene sequence: CDR1 SGHAT, CDR2 FQNNGV. With 5 bases removed from V and 5 bases from J, the gap between germline ends came to 16 bases. As DNA, the CDR3 is TGTGCCAGCAGCGCCATCAATCGGGTCCACGAGCAGTACTTC. Translated: CASSAINRVHEQYF.

CDR3 in amino acids: CASSQGTGREQYF. CDR3 nucleotides: TGTGCCAGCAGTCAGGGGACAGGGCGAGAGCAGTACTTC. The chain is built from TRBV28 and TRBJ2-7; TRBD1 matches at 9 bases. Per germline, CDR1 MDHEN and CDR2 SYDVKM. Trimming took 5 bases from V and 7 from J; bases not matched to a gene: 6. The CDR3 extends over 13 amino acids.

This rearrangement joins TRBV5-4 to TRBJ1-2; 9 bases are a match to TRBD1. CDR1 and CDR2 (germline): SGHNT, YYREEE (reference sequence). V was pared by 5 bases and J by 6 bases, with 14 bases of the junction left unmatched. The CDR3 covers 16 residues. The CDR3 is CASSSRSGQGLDGYTF. As DNA, the CDR3 is TGTGCCAGCAGTAGCCGATCGGGACAGGGTTTGGATGGCTACACCTTC.

V and J are TRBV10-3 and TRBJ1-2; D is perhaps TRBD1 (5 bases). The V gene lost 7 bases and the J gene lost 3 bases, with 15 bases spanning the gap. CDR1 and CDR2 from the germline V gene are ENHRY and SYGVKD. The CDR3 runs 14 residues. CDR3: CAITGAGEDYGYTF. The DNA for the CDR3 is TGTGCCATCACCGGAGCGGGGGAGGACTATGGCTACACCTTC.

The chain's CDR3 is CASSASQGWVPNQPQHF. The CDR3 DNA reads TGTGCCAGTAGTGCATCACAGGGTTGGGTACCCAATCAGCCCCAGCATTTT. The rearrangement joins TRBV19 to TRBJ1-5; weak D call: TRBD1 (6 bases). Trimming took 5 bases from V and 3 from J, leaving 20 bases between them. In germline, CDR1 is LNHDA, CDR2 SQIVND (reference sequence). The CDR3 has 17 amino acids.

There are a few counts of this clone. This sequence joins TRBV5-1 and TRBJ2-3; a possible D gene is TRBD2 (5 bases). Germline CDR1 reads SGHRS; CDR2 reads YFSETQ. CDR3 size: 16 residues. V lost 5 bases to trimming and J lost 2 bases, with 18 bases between them. The DNA for the CDR3 is TGCGCCAGCAGACCTCAAGACGGGATCCCCACAGATACGCAGTATTTT. Amino acids: CASRPQDGIPTDTQYF.

The rearrangement joins TRBV19 to TRBJ1-2; 7 bases match TRBD1. From germline, CDR1 is LNHDA and CDR2 SQIVND (reference sequence). There are 16 residues in the CDR3. The V and J ends lost 1 base and 7 bases, in that order; junction bases with no gene match: 12. The CDR3 DNA sequence: TGTGCCAGTAGTATAGCCGCGACAGGGTTGGTCGGTGGCTACACCTTC. This encodes CASSIAATGLVGGYTF.

This chain connects TRBV7-2 to TRBJ2-1; TRBD2 is a possible D gene (5 bases). Germline CDR1 SGHTA, CDR2 FQGNSA. V was shortened by 5 bases and J by 16 bases, with 24 bases between the two germline ends. The CDR3 extends over 14 amino acids. The CDR3, as DNA: TGTGCCAGCAGCACAGCGGTGGATGCTAGCAATCAATTCTTC. It codes for CASSTAVDASNQFF.

The chain combines TRBV5-5 with TRBJ2-5, with D possibly being TRBD2 (6 bases). Trimming took off 4 bases at V and 3 bases at J, with 13 bases between the two ends. The germline CDR1 and CDR2 sequences are SGHKS and YYEKEE (reference sequence). CDR3 length equals 14 residues. The chain's CDR3 is CASSQGLLKETQYF. The CDR3 bases are TGTGCCAGCAGCCAGGGACTCCTAAAAGAGACCCAGTACTTC.

This rearrangement joins TRBV25-1 to TRBJ1-1, with D hard to call. The CDR3 spans 12 residues. Trimming pared 1 base from V and 10 bases from J, leaving 10 bases between. From germline, CDR1 is MGHDK and CDR2 SYGVNS. The chain's CDR3 is CASSESAAGAFF. Written as DNA, the CDR3 is TGTGCCAGCAGTGAATCAGCAGCGGGAGCTTTCTTT.